Listed below are T cell receptor beta chains from one sample, sequenced in a study of blood T cell repertoires in COVID-19. Generated by immunoSEQ multiplex PCR, the TCRdb table keeps only in-frame clones and is missing some. The table records approximately 77,000 clones, approximately 90% of them present only once. The sample comprised peripheral blood. Source of these receptors: a woman over 75 with acute or convalescent COVID-19. Both conserved end residues are trimmed from each CDR3.

CDR3	V	J
ASSLVGANTGELF	TRBV5-1	TRBJ2-2
ASSKDRGTGELF	TRBV18	TRBJ2-2
ASSLVGGLGDSPLH	TRBV5-6	TRBJ1-6
ASSVAEGFETQY	TRBV9	TRBJ2-5
ASSDNANQPQH	TRBV19	TRBJ1-5
ASSYEQGSQPQH	TRBV6-5	TRBJ1-5
SVADTQAGYT	TRBV29-1	TRBJ1-2
ASSPGLAGGRETQY	TRBV4-3	TRBJ2-5
ASSLVTVADTIY	TRBV7-9	TRBJ1-3
ASTNTDTQY	TRBV6-5	TRBJ2-3
ASSQDSTNSPLH	TRBV16	TRBJ1-6
ASSLVAGGVKNEQF	TRBV7-3	TRBJ2-1
ASRHRGSEQY	TRBV6-5	TRBJ2-7
ASSFGTSGGRASGTQY	TRBV7-9	TRBJ2-3
ASSLSGILSNQPQH	TRBV5-5	TRBJ1-5
ASSLDGQGYTEAF	TRBV7-6	TRBJ1-1
ASSQGGQGNTEAF	TRBV13	TRBJ1-1
ASSQAASYEQY	TRBV9	TRBJ2-7
ASSLEQNRETQY	TRBV5-1	TRBJ2-5
ASGIRADTEAF	TRBV7-9	TRBJ1-1
ASSLNARQSNGYT	TRBV7-8	TRBJ1-2
ASSPSGGTDTQY	TRBV6-5	TRBJ2-3
ASSSGGQGSYNEQF	TRBV11-3	TRBJ2-1
ASSWGQGAGAEQY	TRBV6-6	TRBJ2-7
ASTLVGTGYNQPQH	TRBV19	TRBJ1-5
ASSINYRGGTEAF	TRBV19	TRBJ1-1
ATLHGYNNNEQF	TRBV2	TRBJ2-1
ASSTERTGNYGYT	TRBV19	TRBJ1-2
ASSFQGGGYNEQF	TRBV28	TRBJ2-1
ASSQETSGDEQF	TRBV4-3	TRBJ2-1
ASSPWAGGNQPQH	TRBV5-1	TRBJ1-5
ASTDRSGELF	TRBV7-2	TRBJ2-2
ASSPSTETYEQY	TRBV18	TRBJ2-7
ASSRTAGENEQF	TRBV3-1/TRBV3-2	TRBJ2-1
ASSQGYRVLEDEKLF	TRBV3-1/TRBV3-2	TRBJ1-4
ASSPVGGSYTGELF	TRBV27	TRBJ2-2